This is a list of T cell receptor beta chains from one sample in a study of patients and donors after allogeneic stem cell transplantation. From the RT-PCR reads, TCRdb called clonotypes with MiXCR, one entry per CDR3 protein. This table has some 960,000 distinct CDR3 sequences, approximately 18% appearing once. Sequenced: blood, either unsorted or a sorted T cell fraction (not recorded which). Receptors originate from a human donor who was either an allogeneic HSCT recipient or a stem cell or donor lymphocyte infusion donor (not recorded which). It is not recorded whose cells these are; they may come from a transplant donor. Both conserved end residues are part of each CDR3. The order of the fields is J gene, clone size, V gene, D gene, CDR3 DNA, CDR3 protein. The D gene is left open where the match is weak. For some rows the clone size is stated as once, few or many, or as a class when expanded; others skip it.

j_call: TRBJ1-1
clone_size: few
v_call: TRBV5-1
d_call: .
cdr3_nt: TGCGCCAGCAGTTCAAGGAGAGGGCAAAACCACCACTCTGAAGCTTTCTTT
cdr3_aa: CASSSRRGQNHHSEAFF

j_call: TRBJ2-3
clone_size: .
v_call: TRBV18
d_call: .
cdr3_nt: TGTGCCAGCTCACCACCGAGACAACCTTCTAGCACAGATACGCAGTATTTT
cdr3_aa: CASSPPRQPSSTDTQYF

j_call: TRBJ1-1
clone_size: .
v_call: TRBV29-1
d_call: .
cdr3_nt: TGCAGCGTTGAAGTCCGTGGGGTAAGGACTGAAGCTTTCTTT
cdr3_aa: CSVEVRGVRTEAFF

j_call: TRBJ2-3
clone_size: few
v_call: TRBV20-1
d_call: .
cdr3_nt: TGCAGTGCTAGAGATAGGATAGATACGCAGTATTTT
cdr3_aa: CSARDRIDTQYF

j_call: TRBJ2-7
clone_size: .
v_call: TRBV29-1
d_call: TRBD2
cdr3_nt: TGCAGCACCATGGCGGGGGAGACCTACGAGCAGTACTTC
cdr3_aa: CSTMAGETYEQYF

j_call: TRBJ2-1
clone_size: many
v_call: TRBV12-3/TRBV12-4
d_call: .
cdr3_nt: TGTGCCAGCAGGACCGGACGTGAGCAGTTCTTC
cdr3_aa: CASRTGREQFF

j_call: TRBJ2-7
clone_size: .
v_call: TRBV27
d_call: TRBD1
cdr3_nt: TGTGCCAGTCGACAGGGTCCGCACGAGCAGTACTTC
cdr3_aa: CASRQGPHEQYF

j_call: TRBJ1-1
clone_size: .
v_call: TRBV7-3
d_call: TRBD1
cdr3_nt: TGTGCCAGCAGCGCGTCAGGGGGTAACACTGAAGCTTTCTTT
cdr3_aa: CASSASGGNTEAFF

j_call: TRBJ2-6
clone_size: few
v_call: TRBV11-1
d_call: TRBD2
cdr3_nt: TGTGCCAGCAGCCCCATAGCGGGAGGGGCCTCTGGGGCCAACGTCCTGACTTTC
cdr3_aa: CASSPIAGGASGANVLTF

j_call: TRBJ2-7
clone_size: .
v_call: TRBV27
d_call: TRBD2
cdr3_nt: TGTGCCAGCAGTTTATTTCTAGCGGGAGTCCACGAGCAGTACTTC
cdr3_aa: CASSLFLAGVHEQYF

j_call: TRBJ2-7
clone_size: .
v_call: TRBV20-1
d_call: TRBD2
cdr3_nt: TGCAGTGCCTGGCGGGGGGGTTACGAGCAGTACTTC
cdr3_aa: CSAWRGGYEQYF

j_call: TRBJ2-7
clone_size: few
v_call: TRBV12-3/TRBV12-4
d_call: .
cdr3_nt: TGTGCCAGCAGTTTCAGGAACGGACTTGCCTACGAGCAGTACTTC
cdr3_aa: CASSFRNGLAYEQYF

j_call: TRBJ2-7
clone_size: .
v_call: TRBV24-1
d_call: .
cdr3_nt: TGTGCCACCAGTGAAAACAGCGCCTACGAGCAGTACTTC
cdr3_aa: CATSENSAYEQYF

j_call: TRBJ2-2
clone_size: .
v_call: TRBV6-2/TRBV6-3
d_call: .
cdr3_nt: TGTGCCAGCAAAGGACAGTTAACTTTCACCGGGGAGCTGTTTTTT
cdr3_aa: CASKGQLTFTGELFF

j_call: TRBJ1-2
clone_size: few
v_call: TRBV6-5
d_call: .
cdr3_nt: TGTGCCAGCAGTACCTGGGCCGGTGGCTACACCTTC
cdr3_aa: CASSTWAGGYTF

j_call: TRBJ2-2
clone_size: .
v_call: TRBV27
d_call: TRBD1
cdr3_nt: TGTGCCAGCTGTAGGACAGGGGGGACCGGGGAGCTGTTTTTT
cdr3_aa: CASCRTGGTGELFF

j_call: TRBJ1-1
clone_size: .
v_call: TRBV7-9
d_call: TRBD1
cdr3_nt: TGTGCCAGCAGCTTTTGGACAGGGCCTGAAGCTTTCTTT
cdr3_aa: CASSFWTGPEAFF

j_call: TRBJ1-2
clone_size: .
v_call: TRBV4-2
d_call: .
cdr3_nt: TGTGCCAGCAGCCAAGATGGAGGGGGGGATGGCTACACCTTC
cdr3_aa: CASSQDGGGDGYTF

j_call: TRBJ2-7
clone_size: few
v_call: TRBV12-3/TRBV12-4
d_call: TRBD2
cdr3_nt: TGTGCCAGCAGTTTAGCGCAGGGACTAGCGGCCGAGCAGTACTTC
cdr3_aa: CASSLAQGLAAEQYF

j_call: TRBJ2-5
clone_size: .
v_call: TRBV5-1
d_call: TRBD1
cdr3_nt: TGCGCCAGCAGCTCGGGACAGCCTCAACAAGAGACCCAGTACTTC
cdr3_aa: CASSSGQPQQETQYF

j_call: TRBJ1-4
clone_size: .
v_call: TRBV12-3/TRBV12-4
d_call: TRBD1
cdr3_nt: TGTGCCAGCAGTTTAGGGGACAGGGGGAGTGAAAAACTGTTTTTT
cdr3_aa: CASSLGDRGSEKLFF

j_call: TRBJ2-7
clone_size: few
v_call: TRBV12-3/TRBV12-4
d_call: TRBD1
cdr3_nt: TGTGCCAGCAGTCCCGGACAGGCAACCTCCTACGAGCAGTACTTC
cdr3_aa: CASSPGQATSYEQYF

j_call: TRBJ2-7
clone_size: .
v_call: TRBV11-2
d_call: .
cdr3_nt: TGTGCCAGCAGCTTAGAACAGGGAGTACCCTACGAGCAGTATTTC
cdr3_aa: CASSLEQGVPYEQYF

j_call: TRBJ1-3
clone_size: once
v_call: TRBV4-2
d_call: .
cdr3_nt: TGTGCCAGCAGCCAAGCGCCAGGGAGCTCTGGAAACACCATATATTTT
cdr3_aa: CASSQAPGSSGNTIYF

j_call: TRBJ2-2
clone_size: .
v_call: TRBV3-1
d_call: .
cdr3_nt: TGTGCCAGCAGCCAAGTGCAGGGCGAAGCTGTTTTT
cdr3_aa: CASSQVQGEAVF

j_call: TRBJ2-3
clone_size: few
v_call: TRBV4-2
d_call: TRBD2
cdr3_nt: TGTGCCAGCAGCCGACCACTAGCGGGGGGGGCAGATACGCAGTATTTT
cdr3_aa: CASSRPLAGGADTQYF

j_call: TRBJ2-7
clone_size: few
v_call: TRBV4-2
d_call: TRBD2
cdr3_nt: TGTGCCAGCAGCCAAGATCAGCGGGGCCAGGGTTACGAGCAGTACTTC
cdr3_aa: CASSQDQRGQGYEQYF

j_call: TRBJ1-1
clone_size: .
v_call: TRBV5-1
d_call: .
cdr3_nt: TGCGCCAGCAGCCAGGGACGGAAAGCCGAAGCTTTCTTT
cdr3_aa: CASSQGRKAEAFF

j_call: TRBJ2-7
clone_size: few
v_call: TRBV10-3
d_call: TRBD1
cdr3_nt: TGTGCCATCAGTGACTCTCGACAGGGTATAACCTACGAGCAGTACTTC
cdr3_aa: CAISDSRQGITYEQYF

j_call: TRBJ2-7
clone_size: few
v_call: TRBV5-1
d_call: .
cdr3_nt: TGCGCCAGCAGCTCGGGGCGAACACATTCCTACGAGCAGTACTTC
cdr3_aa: CASSSGRTHSYEQYF

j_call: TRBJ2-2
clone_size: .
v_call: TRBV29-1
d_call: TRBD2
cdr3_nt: TGCGGGGGGTCGCTAGCGGGAGTAAGCACCGGGGAGCTGTTTTTT
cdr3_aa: CGGSLAGVSTGELFF

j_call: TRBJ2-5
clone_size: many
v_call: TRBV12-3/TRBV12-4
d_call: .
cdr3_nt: TGTGCCAGCAGAACAGGGCAAGAGACCCAGTACTTC
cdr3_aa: CASRTGQETQYF

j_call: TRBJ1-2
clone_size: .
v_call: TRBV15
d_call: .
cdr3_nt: TGTGCCACCAGCAGAGATCCTAGCCTAGGAAGTTGTTGCACCTTC
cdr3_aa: CATSRDPSLGSCCTF

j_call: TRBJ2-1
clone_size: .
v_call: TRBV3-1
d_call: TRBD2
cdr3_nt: TGTGCCAGCAGCCAAGTGGCGGGAGGGAAGAATGAGCAGTTCTTC
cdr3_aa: CASSQVAGGKNEQFF

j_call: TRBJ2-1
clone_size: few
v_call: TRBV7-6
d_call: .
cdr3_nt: TGTGCCAGCAGCTTAGCGATCCCCAGGGGACCTTCCAATGAGCAGTTCTTC
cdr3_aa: CASSLAIPRGPSNEQFF

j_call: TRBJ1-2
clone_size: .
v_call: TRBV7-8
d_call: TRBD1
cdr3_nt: TGTGCCAGCAGCTTATCCCCTCGGACAGGGTGGGTCTATGGCTACACCTTC
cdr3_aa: CASSLSPRTGWVYGYTF

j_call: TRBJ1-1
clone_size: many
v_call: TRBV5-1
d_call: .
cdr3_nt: TGCGCCAGCAGCCCCAATCGATGGGGAGGTGGGACTGAAGCTTTCTTT
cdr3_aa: CASSPNRWGGGTEAFF

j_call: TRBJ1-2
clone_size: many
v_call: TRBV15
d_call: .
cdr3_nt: TGTGCCACCAGCCCTGAAGGGACTAACTATGGCTACACCTTC
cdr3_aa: CATSPEGTNYGYTF

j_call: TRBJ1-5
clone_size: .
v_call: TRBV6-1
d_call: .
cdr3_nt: TGTGCCAGCAGTCCTCTTAGACGGGGGGGGAATCAGCCCCAGCATTTT
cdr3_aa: CASSPLRRGGNQPQHF

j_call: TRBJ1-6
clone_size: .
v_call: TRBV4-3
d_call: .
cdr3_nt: TGCGCCAGCAGCCAAGAGAGAACGGCAACCTATAATTCACCCCTCCACTTT
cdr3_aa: CASSQERTATYNSPLHF

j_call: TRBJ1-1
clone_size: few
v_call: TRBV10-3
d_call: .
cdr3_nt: TGTGCCATCAGTGACAAGGCTATGAACACTGAAGCTTTCTTT
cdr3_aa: CAISDKAMNTEAFF

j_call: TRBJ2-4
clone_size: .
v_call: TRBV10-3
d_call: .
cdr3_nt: TGTGCCATCAGTGAGCGAGGGGACATTCAGTACTTC
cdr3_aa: CAISERGDIQYF

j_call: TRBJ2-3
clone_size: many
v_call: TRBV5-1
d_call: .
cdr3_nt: TGTGCCAGCAGCTTAAGTGGCACAAGCACAGATACGCAGTATTTT
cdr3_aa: CASSLSGTSTDTQYF

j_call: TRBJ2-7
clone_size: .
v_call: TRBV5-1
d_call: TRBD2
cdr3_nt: TGCGCCAGCAGCTTGGTCACTAGCGGACGCTACGAGCAGTACTTC
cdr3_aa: CASSLVTSGRYEQYF

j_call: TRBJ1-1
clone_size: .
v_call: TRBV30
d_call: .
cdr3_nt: TGTGCCTGGAGCAGGATAAACACTGAAGCTTTCTTT
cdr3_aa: CAWSRINTEAFF

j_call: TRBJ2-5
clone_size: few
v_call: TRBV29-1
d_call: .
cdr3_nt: TGCAGCGTTCCCGGCGGGAACCAAGAGACCCAGTACTTC
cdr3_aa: CSVPGGNQETQYF

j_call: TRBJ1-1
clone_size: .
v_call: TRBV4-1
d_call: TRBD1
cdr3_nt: TGCGCCAGCAGGCCCCGACAGGGTGTGTCTACTGAAGCTTTCTTT
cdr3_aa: CASRPRQGVSTEAFF